The text below deals with one T cell receptor (beta chain). The antigen is not known. The sample comes from a study of identical twins. A single record per CDR3 protein comes from TCRdb applying MiXCR to the 5' RACE reads. This sample has hundreds of thousands of distinct CDR3 sequences, with 20% to 25% found just once. V was pared by 8 bases and J by 7 bases, with 6 bases of the junction left unmatched. Per the germline V gene, CDR1 is KGHDR and CDR2 is SFDVKD. This CDR3 spans 13 amino acids. General study results and limits: Excess twin sharing in beta out-of-frame sequences was weaker. Potential partial confounding of zero-insertion analyses by invariant MAIT and iNKT cells was noted. Cord blood beta clonotypes present at high abundance carried fewer insertions; no such pattern appeared in memory repertoires.

The data were also submitted as part of a second study, on yellow fever vaccine responses in identical twins.

The source is a young woman in good health. Sequencing input: CD4+ T cells sorted from blood. The V gene is TRBV24-1, the J gene TRBJ2-1, with TRBD1 identical over 8 bases. CDR3 DNA: TGTGCCACCACGGACAGGGCTAAAAATGAGCAGTTCTTC. Amino acids: CATTDRAKNEQFF.